This TCR beta chain stems from a study of T-cell reconstitution after alpha-beta-depleted transplantation in children. Overall study results and limits: Certain patients had high TCRbeta diversity at day 60, and it came from recipient T cells and thymic progenitors that survived. About two months after transplant, alpha-beta T cells reportedly came from several hundred expanded graft clones. T-cell numbers and diversity one year post-transplant derived largely from freshly generated T cells.

This clonotype has a handful of counts. What it binds is unknown. Unique molecular identifiers were built into the TCRbeta library. TCRdb processed the PCR reads anew with MiXCR; each CDR3 protein has one entry. The sample includes 600,000 to 800,000 distinct CDR3 sequences, roughly 14% of them seen just once. CDR3 length equals 11 residues. From germline, CDR1 is ENHRY and CDR2 SYGVKD. The J segment lost 8 bases and the V segment lost 5 bases, leaving 0 bases of the junction unmatched. This sequence was found in a girl aged 2 to 9 with congenital amegakaryocytic thrombocytopenia, due to receive a stem cell transplant. The specimen comprised PBMCs, sampled before TCRalphabeta/CD19-depleted stem cell transplant. The chain employs TRBV10-3 and TRBJ2-1; 7 positions match TRBD1. CDR3 sequence reads: CAISTGDEQFF. The CDR3 DNA reads TGTGCCATCAGTACAGGGGATGAGCAGTTCTTC.